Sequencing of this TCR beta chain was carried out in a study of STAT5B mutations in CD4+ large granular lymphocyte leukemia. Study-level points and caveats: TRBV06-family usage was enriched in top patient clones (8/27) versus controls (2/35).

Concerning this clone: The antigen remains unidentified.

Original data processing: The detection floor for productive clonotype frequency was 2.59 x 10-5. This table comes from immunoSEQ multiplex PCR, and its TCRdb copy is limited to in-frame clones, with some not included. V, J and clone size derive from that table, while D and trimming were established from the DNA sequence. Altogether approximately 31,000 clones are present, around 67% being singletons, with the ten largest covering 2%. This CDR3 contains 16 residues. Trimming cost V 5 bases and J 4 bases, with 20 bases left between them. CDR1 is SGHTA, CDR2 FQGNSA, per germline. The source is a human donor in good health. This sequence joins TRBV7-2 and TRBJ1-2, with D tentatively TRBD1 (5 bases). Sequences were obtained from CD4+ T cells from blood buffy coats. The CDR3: CASSPNQGRAGYGYTF. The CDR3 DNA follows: TGTGCCAGCAGCCCAAACCAGGGCAGGGCGGGCTATGGCTACACCTTC.